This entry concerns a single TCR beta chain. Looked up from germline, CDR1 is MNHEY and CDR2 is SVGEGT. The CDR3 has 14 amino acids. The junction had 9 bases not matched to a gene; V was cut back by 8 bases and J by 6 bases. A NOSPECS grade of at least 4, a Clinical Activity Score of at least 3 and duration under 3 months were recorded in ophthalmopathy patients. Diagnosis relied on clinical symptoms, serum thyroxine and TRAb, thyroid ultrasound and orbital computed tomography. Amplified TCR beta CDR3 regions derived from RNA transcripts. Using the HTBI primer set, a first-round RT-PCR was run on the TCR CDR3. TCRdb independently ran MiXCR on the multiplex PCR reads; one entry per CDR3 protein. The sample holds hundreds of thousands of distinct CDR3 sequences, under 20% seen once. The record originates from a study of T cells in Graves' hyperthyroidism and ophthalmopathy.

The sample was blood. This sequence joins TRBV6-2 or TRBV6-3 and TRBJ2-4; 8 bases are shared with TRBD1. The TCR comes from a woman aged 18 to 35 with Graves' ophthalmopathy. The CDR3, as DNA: TGTGCCAGCCCAACGGGGGACAGGAGAAACATTCAGTACTTC. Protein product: CASPTGDRRNIQYF.